This TCR beta chain was identified during a study of human T cells and chemical hapten exposure. Time point: patch test 1, 2 weeks after DPC sensitization. Treatment denoted: therapeutic diphenylcyclopropenone sensitization with weekly scalp DPC. With respect to this clonotype: Compared with germline, one end of the junction differs, possibly owing to a read error.

The CDR3 is 11 residues long. Looked up from germline, CDR1 is MDHEN and CDR2 is SYDVKM. TCRdb re-derived calls from the RACE reads in MiXCR, one entry per CDR3 protein. The data show more than 65,000 distinct CDR3 sequences, with 7.5% to 9.5% seen just once and less than 2% held by the top ten. The gene calls are TRBV28 and TRBJ2-7, with D tentatively TRBD2 (6 bases). The sequenced sample was whole blood, obtained in connection with sensitization to the hapten diphenylcyclopropenone (DPC). This TCR derives from a woman aged 30 to 39 with alopecia areata. Some clones in this sample may be carry-over from other donors' samples. The CDR3 DNA follows: TGTGCCAGCACCGGGGAGGCCCAAGAGGACTTC. Protein sequence: CASTGEAQEDF.